The 10 T cell receptor beta chains listed next were all sequenced from one sample in a study of graft-versus-host responses after intestinal transplantation. Sequenced by immunoSEQ multiplex PCR; TCRdb stores in-frame clones only, minus some. This table holds 85,000 to 95,000 clones, 85% to 95% found once. These receptors' antigens are unknown. The specimen comprised unstimulated CD8+ T cells sorted from spleen or lymph node cells, sampled before intestinal transplant. These receptors originate from a human donor who received an intestinal transplant.

The chain uses TRBV27 and TRBJ2-5; the match to TRBD2 covers 8 bases. The J segment lost 4 bases and the V segment lost 4 bases, leaving 5 bases of the junction unmatched. This CDR3 contains 14 residues. In germline, CDR1 is MNHEY, CDR2 SMNVEV (reference sequence). The CDR3 region is CASSYRGGGETQYF. The CDR3 DNA follows: TGTGCCAGCAGTTATCGGGGGGGCGGAGAGACCCAGTACTTC.

This chain joins TRBV7-9 and TRBJ2-7; TRBD1 agrees at 8 bases. The CDR3 has 14 amino acids. The germline V gene encodes CDR1 SEHNR and CDR2 FQNEAQ (reference sequence). The junction had 5 bases not matched to a gene; V was cut back by 5 bases and J by 2 bases. The CDR3 region is CASSPGQDPYEQYF. CDR3 DNA sequence: TGTGCCAGCAGCCCGGGACAGGATCCCTACGAGCAGTACTTC. The entire variable domain, with the rest obtained from reference TRBV7-9 and TRBJ2-7, is as follows: DTGVSQNPRHKITKRGQNVTFRCDPISEHNRLYWYRQTLGQGPEFLTYFQNEAQLEKSRLLSDRFSAERPKGSFSTLEIQRTEQGDSAMYLCASSPGQDPYEQYFGPGTRLTVT.

CDR3 in DNA: TGTGCTAGTGGACTGGAGACAGGGGTTCAAGGGCAGCCCCAGCATTTT. Translating gives CASGLETGVQGQPQHF. This rearrangement joins TRBV12-5 to TRBJ1-5; TRBD1 matches 8 bases. CDR1 and CDR2 (germline): LGHNT, FRNRAP. Unmatched junction bases numbered 14, after V lost 6 bases and J lost 7 bases. This CDR3 has 16 residues.

This chain uses TRBV6-1 with TRBJ2-2; 9 bases match TRBD2. V lost 1 base and J lost 1; bases outside the gene matches: 4. The CDR3 totals 17 residues. CDR1 and CDR2 from the germline V gene are MNHNS and SASEGT. The CDR3 loop reads CASSEVPSGENTGELFF. The CDR3 region has the DNA TGTGCCAGCAGTGAAGTGCCTAGCGGGGAGAACACCGGGGAGCTGTTTTTT.

This clone was counted a single time. The CDR3 DNA reads as TGTGCCTGGAGGAAAGGGGGTCTCGCCTACAATGAGCAGTTCTTC. Residues: CAWRKGGLAYNEQFF. The chain recombines TRBV30 with TRBJ2-1, with a tentative D call TRBD1 (6 bases). The germline V gene encodes CDR1 GTSNPN and CDR2 SVGIG (reference sequence). The length of the CDR3 is 15 residues. Deletions cut 3 bases from V and 2 bases from J, with 14 bases between.

The V gene is TRBV5-1, the J gene TRBJ2-5, with 12 bases identical to TRBD2. The CDR3 is made up of 17 amino acids. The V gene end was trimmed by 0 bases and the J gene end by 2 bases; junction bases not matched to a gene: 5. Germline V CDR1 and CDR2: SGHRS, YFSETQ. In DNA form, the CDR3 reads TGCGCCAGCAGCTTGGACCCTAGCGGGGGGGGACAAGAGACCCAGTACTTC. It encodes CASSLDPSGGGQETQYF. The whole variable domain, filled in from reference TRBV5-1 and TRBJ2-5, reads KAGVTQTPRYLIKTRGQQVTLSCSPISGHRSVSWYQQTPGQGLQFLFEYFSETQRNKGNFPGRFSGRQFSNSRSEMNVSTLELGDSALYLCASSLDPSGGGQETQYFGPGTRLLVL.

The V gene is TRBV28, the J gene TRBJ1-5; 10 bases fit TRBD1. V gave up 6 bases and J gave up 0 bases; unmatched junction bases: 8. Germline CDR1 and CDR2: MDHEN and SYDVKM. CDR3 size: 17 residues. As DNA, the CDR3 is TGTGCCAGCAGCCCCGGGGGGGACAGGGGTAGCAATCAGCCCCAGCATTTT. Protein sequence: CASSPGGDRGSNQPQHF.

The V gene is TRBV6-1, the J gene TRBJ1-2; no definite D call. V shed 3 bases and J shed 10 bases, with 12 bases lying between them. This CDR3 is 12 amino acids long. CDR1 MNHNS and CDR2 SASEGT come from the germline V gene. CDR3: CASSDGGGDYTF. The CDR3 coding sequence is TGTGCCAGCAGTGATGGTGGCGGAGACTACACCTTC.

This rearrangement joins TRBV27 to TRBJ1-1, with 11 positions matching TRBD1. The CDR3 runs to 16 residues. In germline, CDR1 is MNHEY, CDR2 SMNVEV (reference sequence). The V and J ends lost 2 bases and 6 bases, in that order; junction bases with no gene match: 8. The CDR3, as DNA: TGTGCCAGCAGTTTAAATGGACAGGGGGCCCCTCCTGAAGCTTTCTTT. Protein: CASSLNGQGAPPEAFF.

V usage is TRBV6-1 and J usage is TRBJ1-1; D gene unclear. The CDR3 covers 16 residues. From germline, CDR1 is MNHNS and CDR2 SASEGT. Trimming removed 2 bases at V and 2 bases at J, with 15 bases between. CDR3 nucleotide sequence: TGTGCCAGCAGTGAAACCTCGGCCAGGTTCAACACTGAAGCTTTCTTT. It yields the protein CASSETSARFNTEAFF.